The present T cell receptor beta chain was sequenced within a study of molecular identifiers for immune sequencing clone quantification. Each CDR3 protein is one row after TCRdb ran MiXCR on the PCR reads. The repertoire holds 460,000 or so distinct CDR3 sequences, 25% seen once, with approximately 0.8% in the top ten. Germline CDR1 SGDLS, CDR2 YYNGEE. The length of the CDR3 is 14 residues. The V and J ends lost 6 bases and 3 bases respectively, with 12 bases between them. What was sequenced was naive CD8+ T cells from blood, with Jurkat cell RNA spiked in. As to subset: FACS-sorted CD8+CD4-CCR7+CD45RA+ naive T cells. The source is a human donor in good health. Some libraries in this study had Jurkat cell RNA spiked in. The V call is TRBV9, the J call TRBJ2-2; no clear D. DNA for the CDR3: TGTGCCAGCACCTCAAAACGACACACCGGGGAGCTGTTTTTT. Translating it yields CASTSKRHTGELFF. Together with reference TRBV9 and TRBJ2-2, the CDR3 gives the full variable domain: DSGVTQTPKHLITATGQRVTLRCSPRSGDLSVYWYQQSLDQGLQFLIQYYNGEERAKGNILERFSAQQFPDLHSELNLSSLELGDSALYFCASTSKRHTGELFFGEGSRLTVL.